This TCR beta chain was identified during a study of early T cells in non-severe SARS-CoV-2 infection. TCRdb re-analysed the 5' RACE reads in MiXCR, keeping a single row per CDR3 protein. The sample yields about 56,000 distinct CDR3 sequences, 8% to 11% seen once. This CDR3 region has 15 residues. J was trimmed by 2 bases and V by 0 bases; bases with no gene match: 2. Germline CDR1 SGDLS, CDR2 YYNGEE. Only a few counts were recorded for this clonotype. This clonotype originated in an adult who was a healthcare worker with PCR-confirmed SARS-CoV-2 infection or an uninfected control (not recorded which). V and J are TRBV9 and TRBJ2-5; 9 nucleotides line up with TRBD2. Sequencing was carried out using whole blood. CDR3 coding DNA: TGTGCCAGCAGCGTAGGGCGGGAGGGACAAGAGACCCAGTACTTC. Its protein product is CASSVGREGQETQYF.